This entry lists 24 T cell receptor beta chains sequenced from one sample in a study of T cell changes during pregnancy in multiple sclerosis. Sequenced by immunoSEQ multiplex PCR; TCRdb stores in-frame clones only, minus some. The table has tens of thousands of clones, around nine tenths seen once. Here the sequenced sample was CD4+ T cells from peripheral blood mononuclear cells, taken before pregnancy. These receptors were taken from a female donor with multiple sclerosis, enrolled in a pregnancy study.

The chain has TRBV5-1 and TRBJ2-3; possible D gene TRBD2, 6 bases. Trimming cost V 1 base and J 5 bases, with 17 bases left between them. This CDR3 is 16 amino acids long. Germline V lookup: CDR1 SGHRS, CDR2 YFSETQ. In nucleotides, the CDR3 is TGCGCCAGCAGCTTGTATGAGCGGGCCATCGGAGATACGCAGTATTTT. Protein product: CASSLYERAIGDTQYF. Full variable domain (remainder filled in from reference TRBV5-1 and TRBJ2-3): KAGVTQTPRYLIKTRGQQVTLSCSPISGHRSVSWYQQTPGQGLQFLFEYFSETQRNKGNFPGRFSGRQFSNSRSEMNVSTLELGDSALYLCASSLYERAIGDTQYFGPGTRLTVL.

The genes are TRBV5-1 and TRBJ2-1, with D unresolved. V was pared by 2 bases and J by 6 bases, with 9 bases between. Germline loops: CDR1 SGHRS, CDR2 YFSETQ. The CDR3 totals 13 residues. In DNA form, the CDR3 reads TGCGCCAGCAGCTTTCGATGGAGCAATGAGCAGTTCTTC. It encodes CASSFRWSNEQFF.

The rearrangement joins TRBV2 to TRBJ2-1; TRBD1 agrees at 9 bases. This CDR3 comprises 15 residues. J gave up 0 bases and V 6 bases, and 3 bases lay outside the gene matches. CDR1 and CDR2 from the germline V gene are SNHLY and FYNNEI. In DNA, the CDR3 is TGTGCCAGCAGCGGACAGGGGAGCTCCTACAATGAGCAGTTCTTC. This translates into CASSGQGSSYNEQFF.

The chain uses TRBV28 and TRBJ1-2; D not resolved. In germline, CDR1 is MDHEN, CDR2 SYDVKM. The length of the CDR3 is 13 residues. With 2 bases removed from V and 0 bases from J, the gap between germline ends came to 4 bases. Here the CDR3 DNA reads TGTGCCAGCAGTTTACAGGCTAACTATGGCTACACCTTC. Its protein is CASSLQANYGYTF.

This chain links TRBV5-4 with TRBJ2-7, with D maybe TRBD1 (6 bases). There are 14 residues in the CDR3. The V end was cut by 4 bases, the J end by 3 bases, with 14 bases between. The germline CDR1 and CDR2 sequences are SGHNT and YYREEE (reference sequence). CDR3 bases: TGTGCCAGCAGCCAAACAGGGATCGGCTACGAGCAGTACTTC. Its translation is CASSQTGIGYEQYF. The variable domain in full, with the rest retrieved from reference TRBV5-4 and TRBJ2-7, is ETGVTQSPTHLIKTRGQQVTLRCSSQSGHNTVSWYQQALGQGPQFIFQYYREEENGRGNFPPRFSGLQFPNYSSELNVNALELDDSALYLCASSQTGIGYEQYFGPGTRLTVT.

V gene TRBV6-1 combines with J gene TRBJ1-2; 10 nucleotides align to TRBD1. The CDR3 is 15 amino acids. From germline, CDR1 is MNHNS and CDR2 SASEGT. J gave up 3 bases and V 0 bases, and 1 base lay outside the gene matches. CDR3 amino acids: CASSEAGQGYYGYTF. Written as DNA, the CDR3 is TGTGCCAGCAGTGAAGCGGGACAGGGGTACTATGGCTACACCTTC.

The CDR3 DNA sequence: TGTGCCAGCAGCCCTGGACAGTACAATGAGCAGTTCTTC. This encodes CASSPGQYNEQFF. The V gene is TRBV7-3, the J gene TRBJ2-1; tentative D call: TRBD1 (6 bases). Germline V lookup: CDR1 SGHTA, CDR2 FQGTGA. The CDR3 spans 13 residues. Trimming took off 5 bases at V and 4 bases at J, with 9 bases between the two ends.

This clone was observed once. The V call is TRBV7-9, the J call TRBJ1-6; 8 nucleotides align to TRBD1. The V and J ends lost 5 bases and 1 base, in that order; junction bases with no gene match: 4. Per the germline V gene, CDR1 is SEHNR and CDR2 is FQNEAQ (reference sequence). The CDR3 spans 16 residues. CDR3 coding DNA: TGTGCCAGCAGCAAACAGGGGGTATCCTATAATTCACCCCTCCACTTT. It yields the protein CASSKQGVSYNSPLHF.

The V gene is TRBV5-6, the J gene TRBJ2-1, with 7 bases fitting TRBD2. Germline V gene lookup returns CDR1 SGHDT and CDR2 YYEEEE. This CDR3 region has 17 residues. V dropped 3 bases and J dropped 4; count of bases not matched to a gene: 13. The CDR3 coding sequence is TGTGCCAGCAGCTCCAATGCGGGGACTAAATTATACAATGAGCAGTTCTTC. This codes for CASSSNAGTKLYNEQFF.

This chain connects TRBV5-6 to TRBJ1-6; 7 positions match TRBD1. The CDR3 is 15 residues long. After removal of 0 bases from V and 8 bases from J, the junction contained 5 bases not matched to a gene. The germline V gene has CDR1 SGHDT and CDR2 YYEEEE. CDR3 loop: CASSLGQGGYSPLHF. Here the CDR3 DNA reads TGTGCCAGCAGCTTGGGACAGGGTGGGTATTCACCCCTCCACTTT. Using reference TRBV5-6 and TRBJ1-6 for the parts outside the CDR3, the full variable domain is DAGVTQSPTHLIKTRGQQVTLRCSPKSGHDTVSWYQQALGQGPQFIFQYYEEEERQRGNFPDRFSGHQFPNYSSELNVNALLLGDSALYLCASSLGQGGYSPLHFGNGTRLTVT.

The V gene is TRBV7-2, the J gene TRBJ2-7, with D uncertain. The CDR3 runs 13 residues. Germline CDR1 reads SGHTA; CDR2 reads FQGNSA. Trimming stripped 4 bases from V and 0 bases from J, with 7 bases between. The CDR3 is CASSSRGSYEQYF. The CDR3 nucleotides read TGTGCCAGCAGCTCCCGAGGCTCCTACGAGCAGTACTTC.

This chain uses TRBV10-3 with TRBJ2-2; weak D call: TRBD2 (6 bases). Trimming took off 11 bases at V and 2 bases at J, with 9 bases between the two ends. CDR1 is ENHRY, CDR2 SYGVKD, per germline. This CDR3 has 12 amino acids. CDR3 residues: CALGSNTGELFF. The CDR3 nucleotides read TGTGCCCTCGGGAGTAACACCGGGGAGCTGTTTTTT.

The chain carries TRBV7-9 and TRBJ2-5; D not certain. Germline V CDR1 and CDR2: SEHNR, FQNEAQ (reference sequence). V lost 1 base and J 4 bases, leaving 16 bases between the germline ends. The CDR3 sequence is 16 residues long. The CDR3 DNA reads as TGTGCCAGCAGCTTAGACGGCGGCCATGAAGGAGAGACCCAGTACTTC. Translating gives CASSLDGGHEGETQYF.

This chain connects TRBV30 to TRBJ2-1; 10 bases fit TRBD2. This CDR3 contains 15 residues. CDR1 is GTSNPN and CDR2 is SVGIG in the germline V gene (reference sequence). With 2 bases clipped from V and 8 bases from J, the junction kept 9 bases outside the gene matches. The CDR3 protein is CAWSPTSGFRYEQFF. In DNA, the CDR3 is TGTGCCTGGAGTCCGACTAGCGGGTTTAGGTATGAGCAGTTCTTC.

This clone was counted once. This chain links TRBV19 with TRBJ2-7, with 8 bases lining up with TRBD1. This CDR3 comprises 13 residues. Germline V CDR1 and CDR2: LNHDA, SQIVND (reference sequence). V trimming: 5 bases; J trimming: 5 bases; junction bases outside the gene matches: 5. The DNA for the CDR3 is TGTGCCAGTAGTCCCCGGACAGGGCACGAGCAGTACTTC. Protein sequence: CASSPRTGHEQYF.

V and J are TRBV7-6 and TRBJ1-6; a weak D match, TRBD1 (6 bases). Germline V gene data show CDR1 as SGHVS and CDR2 as FNYEAQ. The CDR3 consists of 20 residues. V lost 1 base, J lost 0 bases, and 19 bases lay in between. CDR3 bases: TGTGCCAGCAGCTTAGAACAGGGAAGTTTAGGGAGCTCCTATAATTCACCCCTCCACTTT. Its translation is CASSLEQGSLGSSYNSPLHF.

This clone was recorded once. The chain joins TRBV9 to TRBJ2-3; TRBD2 matches 7 bases. CDR1 and CDR2 (germline): SGDLS, YYNGEE. V dropped 4 bases and J dropped 1; count of bases not matched to a gene: 6. The CDR3 consists of 15 residues. CDR3 sequence reads: CASSRSGEGTDTQYF. CDR3 DNA: TGTGCCAGCAGCCGGAGCGGGGAGGGCACAGATACGCAGTATTTT.

V usage is TRBV2 and J usage is TRBJ2-3, with a tentative D call TRBD2 (6 bases). V lost 0 bases, J lost 6 bases, and 10 bases lay in between. There are 14 residues in the CDR3. Germline CDR1 SNHLY, CDR2 FYNNEI. The CDR3 DNA sequence: TGTGCCAGCAGTGAAGCGCTTGGGGGGGATACGCAGTATTTT. Protein product: CASSEALGGDTQYF.

V and J are TRBV2 and TRBJ1-3; 7 bases are shared with TRBD1. Germline V CDR1 and CDR2: SNHLY, FYNNEI. This CDR3 is 15 amino acids long. The J segment lost 6 bases and the V segment lost 6 bases, leaving 11 bases of the junction unmatched. CDR3: CASSSDRVTQNTIYF. CDR3 in DNA: TGTGCCAGCAGCTCCGACAGGGTAACCCAAAACACCATATATTTT.

This chain links TRBV28 with TRBJ1-4; possible D gene TRBD1, 6 bases. The CDR3 spans 15 residues. Germline loops: CDR1 MDHEN, CDR2 SYDVKM. V lost 6 bases to trimming and J lost 3 bases, with 14 bases between them. CDR3 DNA: TGTGCCAGCAGAAACCAAGGGGGATCTAATGAAAAACTGTTTTTT. Translation: CASRNQGGSNEKLFF.

The rearrangement joins TRBV7-2 to TRBJ1-1, with D uncertain. Germline V CDR1 and CDR2: SGHTA, FQGNSA. Trimming pared 6 bases from V and 0 bases from J, leaving 14 bases between. The CDR3 runs to 15 residues. CDR3 loop: CASRILSTVNTEAFF. CDR3 DNA: TGTGCCAGCAGGATCCTGAGTACGGTGAACACTGAAGCTTTCTTT.

The chain uses TRBV10-3 and TRBJ1-1; D is uncertain. V lost 3 bases, J lost 5 bases, and 10 bases lay in between. Looked up from germline, CDR1 is ENHRY and CDR2 is SYGVKD. There are 13 residues in the CDR3. The CDR3: CAISDQRRTEAFF. The CDR3, as DNA: TGTGCCATCAGTGACCAACGGCGGACTGAAGCTTTCTTT.

The genes are TRBV7-8 and TRBJ2-7; possible D gene TRBD2, 5 bases. Germline CDR1 SGHVS, CDR2 FQNEAQ. V lost 5 bases and J lost 3, with 14 bases in between. The CDR3 is 14 amino acids. Here the CDR3 DNA reads TGTGCCAGCAGCCCTAAAAGGGAGCTCTACGAGCAGTACTTC. This gives the protein CASSPKRELYEQYF.

The chain recombines TRBV27 with TRBJ2-5, with 11 bases lining up with TRBD1. From germline, CDR1 is MNHEY and CDR2 SMNVEV (reference sequence). J was trimmed by 0 bases and V by 5 bases; bases with no gene match: 5. The CDR3 contains 16 residues. The CDR3 sequence: CASSRTGGIDQETQYF. CDR3 nucleotides: TGTGCCAGCAGTCGGACAGGGGGCATAGACCAAGAGACCCAGTACTTC.